This T cell receptor beta chain was obtained from a study of cytomegalovirus exposure and HLA in healthy donors. Study-level background: Most donors, about 77% of a few hundred genotyped, fell in the Caucasian-associated ancestry cluster.

The PCR ran on 60 Vbeta and 13 Jbeta primers. Sequencing was performed with immunoSEQ multiplex PCR; in TCRdb, only in-frame clones are kept and a portion is missing. The repertoire shows under 70,000 clones; the top ten hold 2.4%. About this clone itself: Its antigen is as yet unknown.

General study results and limits: Some TCR beta chains (around 180 of them) were listed as cytomegalovirus-associated. Exclusion applied to some V segments, including TRBV6-2 and TRBV6-3, as they were indistinguishable.

The ends were cut back, 6 bases at V and 10 bases at J, with 16 bases in the middle. CDR1 is MNHNY and CDR2 is SVGAGI in the germline V gene (reference sequence). The CDR3 has 14 residues. Sequencing used PBMCs. The chain links TRBV6-6 to TRBJ1-6; TRBD1 might be the D (6 bases). This clonotype was sampled from a female donor in good health and CMV-seropositive. This CDR3 reads CASRVQGDSSPLHF. In DNA, the CDR3 is TGTGCCAGCAGAGTACAGGGAGACTCCTCACCCCTCCACTTT.